These 21 T cell receptor beta chains share one sample of origin, sequenced in a study of shared clonotypes between healthy human individuals. Here immunoSEQ multiplex PCR was the method, and the copy in TCRdb shows in-frame clones only, minus some. Among some 740,000 clones listed, almost 95% were seen once. Naive CD8 cells were CD45RO-negative, positively selected for CCR7, excluding terminally differentiated effector memory CD45RA+ cells. The sequenced sample consisted of naive CD8+ T cells sorted from blood. Receptors were obtained from a man aged 25-45 years in good health.

This sequence joins TRBV7-2 and TRBJ1-2; no definite D call. In germline, CDR1 is SGHTA, CDR2 FQGNSA. This CDR3 comprises 14 residues. V was trimmed by 0 bases and J by 5 bases, leaving 10 bases between them. The CDR3: CASSLALSGYGYTF. In DNA, the CDR3 is TGTGCCAGCAGCTTAGCGCTAAGTGGATATGGCTACACCTTC.

The gene calls are TRBV9 and TRBJ2-1; D is ambiguous. Per the germline V gene, CDR1 is SGDLS and CDR2 is YYNGEE. The CDR3 is made up of 15 amino acids. The V gene lost 5 bases and the J gene lost 8 bases, with 20 bases spanning the gap. CDR3 DNA: TGTGCCAGCAGTACAGTCGGTCGAAGGGCCCATGAGCAGTTCTTC. This translates into CASSTVGRRAHEQFF.

This sequence joins TRBV27 and TRBJ1-5, with a weak D call TRBD1 (6 bases). Trimming shortened V by 5 bases and J by 3 bases, and 11 bases separated the two germline ends. The CDR3 sequence is 14 residues long. CDR1 is MNHEY, CDR2 SMNVEV, per germline (reference sequence). The chain's CDR3 is CASSKRGNNQPQHF. Written as DNA, the CDR3 is TGTGCCAGCAGTAAGAGGGGGAACAATCAGCCCCAGCATTTT.

The gene calls are TRBV27 and TRBJ1-1, with D possibly TRBD1 on 5 matching bases. The CDR3 loop spans 14 amino acids. V was shortened by 2 bases and J by 5 bases, with 12 bases between the two germline ends. Germline V gives CDR1 MNHEY, CDR2 SMNVEV (reference sequence). The CDR3 coding sequence is TGTGCCAGCAGTTTAAGTTACAGGTGGACTGAAGCTTTCTTT. As protein: CASSLSYRWTEAFF.

The CDR3 DNA follows: TGCGCCAGCAGTGAGACCGAGGTCGGGGATTTTCGTTACGATACGCAGTATTTT. Translated: CASSETEVGDFRYDTQYF. The V call is TRBV10-1, the J call TRBJ2-3, with D tentatively TRBD2 (5 bases). V was shortened by 2 bases and J by 6 bases, with 24 bases between the two germline ends. This CDR3 spans 18 amino acids. The germline CDR1 and CDR2 sequences are WNHNN and SYGVQD (reference sequence).

CDR3 in DNA: TGTGCCAGCAGTGAAGCCCATCTTCCCGGAGATACGCAGTATTTT. Its translation is CASSEAHLPGDTQYF. This rearrangement joins TRBV6-1 to TRBJ2-3, with D hard to call. The V and J ends lost 0 bases and 5 bases respectively, with 12 bases between them. Germline V gene lookup returns CDR1 MNHNS and CDR2 SASEGT. The CDR3 runs to 15 residues.

This chain links TRBV7-9 with TRBJ2-5, with TRBD1 as a possible D gene (5 bases). The CDR3 loop spans 14 amino acids. CDR1 and CDR2 (germline): SEHNR, FQNEAQ (reference sequence). Deletions cut 5 bases from V and 4 bases from J, with 14 bases between. The CDR3 DNA reads TGTGCCAGCAGCCAACCGGACACCCCAGAGACCCAGTACTTC. Its protein is CASSQPDTPETQYF.

V is TRBV5-8 and J is TRBJ1-5; D not certain. V was cut by 5 bases and J by 4 bases, with 10 bases left in between. This CDR3 region has 13 residues. The germline CDR1 and CDR2 sequences are SGHTS and YDEGEE. The CDR3 sequence: CASRSLENQPQHF. In DNA form, the CDR3 reads TGTGCCAGCAGGTCCCTCGAGAATCAGCCCCAGCATTTT.

This clone was counted a single time. This chain links TRBV5-8 with TRBJ2-1; D remains ambiguous. CDR1 SGHTS and CDR2 YDEGEE come from the germline V gene. Deletions cut 0 bases from V and 8 bases from J, with 9 bases between. This CDR3 contains 13 residues. The DNA of the CDR3 is TGTGCCAGCAGCTTGGCCATGAGTGATGAGCAGTTCTTC. Translation gives CASSLAMSDEQFF.

The chain joins TRBV13 to TRBJ2-7; no clear D. V was cut by 5 bases and J by 4 bases, with 9 bases left in between. Germline CDR1 is PRHDT and CDR2 is FYEKMQ (reference sequence). This CDR3 has 12 amino acids. CDR3 region: CASSRKPYEQYF. The CDR3 DNA is TGTGCCAGCAGCCGAAAACCTTACGAGCAGTACTTC.

The chain recombines TRBV28 with TRBJ1-1; 7 nucleotides align to TRBD1. The CDR3 contains 14 residues. Germline loops: CDR1 MDHEN, CDR2 SYDVKM. The V segment lost 2 bases and the J segment 0 bases; nucleotides outside the gene matches: 0. Written as DNA, the CDR3 is TGTGCCAGCAGTTTAGACAGGGTGAACACTGAAGCTTTCTTT. This sequence encodes CASSLDRVNTEAFF. The full variable domain, rest sourced from reference TRBV28 and TRBJ1-1, is DVKVTQSSRYLVKRTGEKVFLECVQDMDHENMFWYRQDPGLGLRLIYFSYDVKMKEKGDIPEGYSVSREKKERFSLILESASTNQTSMYLCASSLDRVNTEAFFGQGTRLTVV.

A note on this clone: This sample includes further DNA sequences coding for the same CDR3. The gene calls are TRBV5-1 and TRBJ2-7; a weak D match, TRBD1 (6 bases). In germline, CDR1 is SGHRS, CDR2 YFSETQ. V was shortened by 0 bases and J by 1 base, with 8 bases between the two germline ends. The CDR3 is 14 residues long. CDR3 nucleotides: TGCGCCAGCAGCTTGGGAGGGGGTTCCTACGAGCAGTACTTC. It yields the protein CASSLGGGSYEQYF. Filled out from reference TRBV5-1 and TRBJ2-7, the complete variable domain reads KAGVTQTPRYLIKTRGQQVTLSCSPISGHRSVSWYQQTPGQGLQFLFEYFSETQRNKGNFPGRFSGRQFSNSRSEMNVSTLELGDSALYLCASSLGGGSYEQYFGPGTRLTVT.

This rearrangement joins TRBV5-5 to TRBJ2-1; a weak D match, TRBD2 (6 bases). In germline, CDR1 is SGHKS, CDR2 YYEKEE (reference sequence). Trimming stripped 3 bases from V and 3 bases from J, with 13 bases between. The CDR3 is made up of 15 amino acids. CDR3 amino acids: CASSSRGEDYNEQFF. CDR3 DNA: TGTGCCAGCAGCTCTCGCGGGGAAGACTACAATGAGCAGTTCTTC.

The chain combines TRBV27 with TRBJ2-1, with TRBD2 identical over 10 bases. The CDR3 sequence is 15 residues long. Per the germline V gene, CDR1 is MNHEY and CDR2 is SMNVEV (reference sequence). V shed 5 bases, J shed 4 bases, and the junction held 5 bases outside the gene matches. The CDR3 loop is CASSLIAGGYNEQFF. The CDR3 DNA is TGTGCCAGCAGTCTTATAGCGGGAGGTTACAATGAGCAGTTCTTC.

The gene calls are TRBV2 and TRBJ2-7; TRBD2 is a possible D gene (6 bases). V shed 4 bases and J shed 1 base, with 11 bases lying between them. The length of the CDR3 is 14 residues. Germline CDR1 SNHLY, CDR2 FYNNEI. CDR3 DNA: TGTGCCAGCAGTGGCGTTGGGACTTCCTACGAGCAGTACTTC. Translation: CASSGVGTSYEQYF. Based on the CDR3 plus reference TRBV2 and TRBJ2-7, the full variable domain is EPEVTQTPSHQVTQMGQEVILRCVPISNHLYFYWYRQILGQKVEFLVSFYNNEISEKSEIFDDQFSVERPDGSNFTLKIRSTKLEDSAMYFCASSGVGTSYEQYFGPGTRLTVT.

This chain uses TRBV2 with TRBJ1-1; D is unresolved. The germline CDR1 and CDR2 sequences are SNHLY and FYNNEI. The germline V and J ends were trimmed by 8 bases and 0 bases, with 13 bases remaining between them. CDR3 length: 14 residues. CDR3 nucleotide sequence: TGTGCCAGCCGGGCAGGTCTTATGAACACTGAAGCTTTCTTT. Protein: CASRAGLMNTEAFF.

The J gene is TRBJ2-2, the V gene TRBV2, with D perhaps TRBD1 (5 bases). V was cut by 6 bases and J by 0 bases, with 14 bases left in between. This CDR3 spans 16 amino acids. In germline, CDR1 is SNHLY, CDR2 FYNNEI. Here the CDR3 reads CASRDIARANTGELFF. CDR3 bases: TGTGCCAGCAGGGACATCGCACGTGCGAACACCGGGGAGCTGTTTTTT.

The genes are TRBV2 and TRBJ1-5, with 7 bases identical to TRBD1. Germline CDR1 reads SNHLY; CDR2 reads FYNNEI. This CDR3 has 17 residues. V shed 6 bases and J 2 bases; nucleotides not matched to a gene: 13. CDR3 in amino acids: CASSEGQGVRRNQPQHF. The CDR3 DNA reads TGTGCCAGCAGCGAGGGGCAGGGGGTACGCCGCAATCAGCCCCAGCATTTT.

This chain joins TRBV11-2 and TRBJ2-5; 7 nucleotides agree with TRBD2. The germline V gene encodes CDR1 SGHAT and CDR2 FQNNGV. V lost 5 bases, J lost 0 bases, and 9 bases stayed unmatched. The CDR3 runs to 16 residues. In DNA, the CDR3 is TGTGCCAGCAGCCCGGGGACTACCACGTACCAAGAGACCCAGTACTTC. As protein: CASSPGTTTYQETQYF.

The chain carries TRBV2 and TRBJ2-1, with 14 nucleotides matching TRBD2. Germline assignment: CDR1 SNHLY and CDR2 FYNNEI. V trimming: 4 bases; J trimming: 4 bases; junction bases outside the gene matches: 3. There are 16 residues in the CDR3. CDR3 DNA sequence: TGTGCCAGCAGTGGAAGGACTAGCGGGAGGTACAATGAGCAGTTCTTC. It specifies CASSGRTSGRYNEQFF.

This clone is a singleton in its sample. V gene TRBV30 combines with J gene TRBJ2-3, with TRBD2 matching over 12 bases. The CDR3 extends over 15 amino acids. The J segment lost 2 bases and the V segment lost 5 bases, leaving 5 bases of the junction unmatched. Germline V gene lookup returns CDR1 GTSNPN and CDR2 SVGIG (reference sequence). The CDR3 reads CAWRRLAGATDTQYF. In DNA form, the CDR3 reads TGTGCCTGGCGGAGACTAGCGGGAGCCACAGATACGCAGTATTTT.